What follows is one T cell receptor beta chain and its context. Its antigen is not identified. This sample was included in a study of T cell responses to AZD1222 COVID-19 vaccine. Findings of the study overall: Increases in Spike-specific TCR breadth and depth were seen after two AZD1222 doses.

The assay was immunoSEQ multiplex PCR, and TCRdb's table has in-frame clones only and misses some. The sample lists around 110,000 clones, approximately 86% occurring once. CDR3 length: 13 amino acids. V was trimmed by 7 bases and J by 0 bases, leaving 9 bases between them. Germline CDR1 reads LNHDA; CDR2 reads SQIVND (reference sequence). This TCR was recovered from an adult in good health. Sequenced material: peripheral blood, taken on day 0 of AZD1222 vaccination. The V call is TRBV19, the J call TRBJ1-1; unclear D gene. Here the CDR3 DNA reads TGTGCCAGTATGCAGTTCATGAACACTGAAGCTTTCTTT. As protein: CASMQFMNTEAFF.